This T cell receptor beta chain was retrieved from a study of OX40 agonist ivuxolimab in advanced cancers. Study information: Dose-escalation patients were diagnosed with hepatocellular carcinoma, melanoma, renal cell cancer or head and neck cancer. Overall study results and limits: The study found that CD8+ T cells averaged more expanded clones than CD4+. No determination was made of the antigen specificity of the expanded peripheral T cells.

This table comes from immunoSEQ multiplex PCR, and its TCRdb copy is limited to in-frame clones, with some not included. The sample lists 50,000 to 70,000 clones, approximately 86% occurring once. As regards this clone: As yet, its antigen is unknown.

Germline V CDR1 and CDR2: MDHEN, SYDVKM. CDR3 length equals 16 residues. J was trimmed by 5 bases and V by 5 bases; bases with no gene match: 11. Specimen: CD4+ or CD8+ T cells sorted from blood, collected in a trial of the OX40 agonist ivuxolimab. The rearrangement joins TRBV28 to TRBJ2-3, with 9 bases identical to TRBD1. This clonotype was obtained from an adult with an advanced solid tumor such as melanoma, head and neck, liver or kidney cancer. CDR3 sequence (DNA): TGTGCCAGCAGTCAACCGTCCGGGACAGGGTTAGATACGCAGTATTTT. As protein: CASSQPSGTGLDTQYF.